One sample yielded the 4 T cell receptor beta chains listed below, sequenced in a study of blood T cell repertoires in COVID-19. TCRdb's copy holds only in-frame clones and misses some; the assay was immunoSEQ multiplex PCR. The data contain hundreds of thousands of clones, 81% of them singletons. The material sequenced was peripheral blood. All receptors derive from a woman older than 75 with COVID-19, enrolled during active disease.

This clone was detected a few times. V is TRBV6-5 and J is TRBJ1-1; D is ambiguous. V lost 0 bases and J lost 1, with 6 bases in between. The CDR3 consists of 14 residues. The germline gives CDR1 MNHEY, CDR2 SVGAGI. The CDR3 bases are TGTGCCAGCAGTTACTCCCACGGGAACACTGAAGCTTTCTTT. Translating it yields CASSYSHGNTEAFF.

V and J are TRBV11-1 and TRBJ2-5, with a tentative D call TRBD2 (7 bases). The CDR3 loop spans 15 amino acids. Trimming pared 6 bases from V and 5 bases from J, leaving 19 bases between. The V gene's germline CDR1 is SGHAT and CDR2 FQDESV (reference sequence). In nucleotides, the CDR3 is TGTGCCAGCAGTTCTGGGGGGGCCCTGGGGGAGACCCAGTACTTC. It encodes CASSSGGALGETQYF.

The chain carries TRBV19 and TRBJ1-4; 9 bases map to TRBD1. V gave up 4 bases and J gave up 12 bases; unmatched junction bases: 15. Germline V gene lookup returns CDR1 LNHDA and CDR2 SQIVND (reference sequence). This CDR3 is 16 amino acids long. CDR3 residues: CASSKPGQGRVKELFF. In DNA, the CDR3 is TGTGCCAGTAGTAAACCGGGACAGGGCCGGGTAAAGGAACTGTTTTTT.

The rearrangement uses TRBV6-5 and TRBJ1-6, with a weak D call TRBD1 (5 bases). With 0 bases removed from V and 8 bases from J, the gap between germline ends came to 11 bases. This CDR3 is built from 15 residues. Germline CDR1 MNHEY, CDR2 SVGAGI. CDR3 loop: CASSYSQGTDSPLHF. The CDR3 coding sequence is TGTGCCAGCAGTTACTCGCAGGGTACGGATTCACCCCTCCACTTT.